This TCR beta chain was captured by sequencing in a study of shared clonotypes between healthy human individuals. Study observations and caveats: The study's rarefaction showed incomplete sorted-subset sequencing despite large depth.

Repertoires were generated with immunoSEQ multiplex PCR, while TCRdb's copy carries only in-frame clones and drops some. The sample includes some 2,500,000 clones, approximately 90% of them seen just once. All of the donors resided in Nashville, Tennessee, and each was a Caucasian adult. The germline CDR1 and CDR2 sequences are SGHDN and FVKESK. The CDR3 consists of 13 residues. With 4 bases removed from V and 0 bases from J, the gap between germline ends came to 6 bases. As concerns this clone: Its antigen is unidentified.

Material: naive CD4+ T cells from PBMCs. Subset described: CD45RA+ positively selected. This clonotype was sampled from a man aged 18 to 29 in good health. Some clones in this sample may be carry-over from other donors' samples. The chain combines TRBV14 with TRBJ1-1; D uncertain. This CDR3 is CASSPSVNTEAFF. CDR3 nucleotides: TGTGCCAGCAGCCCTTCGGTGAACACTGAAGCTTTCTTT.